A selection of T cell receptor beta chains follows, all from one sample in a study of Ad26.COV2.S vaccination and SARS-CoV-2 variants. The repertoire was sequenced with immunoSEQ multiplex PCR; TCRdb's copy has only in-frame clones and lacks some. The data contain a few hundred thousand clones, approximately 83% of them singletons. The input for sequencing was peripheral blood, taken in a trial of Ad26.COV2.S vaccine versus placebo. The origin of the receptors is a person between 18 and 60 years old who received the Ad26.COV2.S COVID-19 vaccine or a placebo. Each CDR3 is given with its conserved first and last residue. The D gene is left open where the match is weak. Rows may omit the clone size; those that give it use once, few, many or a size class.

d_call	v_call	j_call	clone_size	cdr3_nt	cdr3_aa
-	TRBV6-5	TRBJ1-1	-	TGTGCCAGCAGTTACCTCGGTTCCACTGAAGCTTTCTTT	CASSYLGSTEAFF
-	TRBV10-3	TRBJ2-7	-	TGTGCCATCAGGGGGTTCCAGGGAGACTACGAGCAGTACTTC	CAIRGFQGDYEQYF
-	TRBV15	TRBJ2-7	-	TGTGCCACCAGCAGACAACCTACCGGGACCCCAACGGGGGAGCAGTACTTC	CATSRQPTGTPTGEQYF
TRBD2	TRBV7-6	TRBJ2-1	-	TGTGCCAGCAGCCAGGAGGGACTAGCGACCTACAATGAGCAGTTCTTC	CASSQEGLATYNEQFF
-	TRBV10-1	TRBJ2-3	once	TGCGCCAGCAGTGAAGAACAACTTAGCACAGATACGCAGTATTTT	CASSEEQLSTDTQYF
-	TRBV7-2	TRBJ2-7	-	TGTGCCAGCAGCTTAGGCAGGGAGCAGTACTTC	CASSLGREQYF
-	TRBV20-1	TRBJ1-2	-	TGCAGTGCGTATACAGGGGGCTACACCTTC	CSAYTGGYTF
TRBD1	TRBV29-1	TRBJ2-1	-	TGCAGCGGGATAGGACAGGGCCATGAGCAGTTCTTC	CSGIGQGHEQFF
TRBD2	TRBV5-1	TRBJ2-5	few	TGCGCCACCCGCATAGCGGGGATACAAGAGACCCAGTACTTC	CATRIAGIQETQYF
-	TRBV7-2	TRBJ2-7	-	TGTGCCAGCAGGATAGACACTAGCGAGCAGTACTTC	CASRIDTSEQYF
TRBD2	TRBV9	TRBJ2-1	-	TGTGCCAGCAGCCTAGCGGGGAACTCCTACAATGAGCAGTTCTTC	CASSLAGNSYNEQFF
TRBD1	TRBV5-1	TRBJ1-1	-	TGCGCCAGCAGCCTGGGGACAGGGGTAGCTTTCTTT	CASSLGTGVAFF
-	TRBV7-6	TRBJ2-1	-	TGTGCCAGCAGCCTGGACTCCTACAATGAGCAGTTCTTC	CASSLDSYNEQFF
-	TRBV19	TRBJ1-5	-	TGTGCCAGTAGTATCGGGCGCAATCAGCCCCAGCATTTT	CASSIGRNQPQHF
TRBD1	TRBV14	TRBJ2-2	-	TGTGCCAGCAGCCAAGATGGTACAGGGGCTTCCACCGGGGAGCTGTTTTTT	CASSQDGTGASTGELFF
TRBD2	TRBV7-9	TRBJ2-7	few	TGTGCCAGCAGCTCCTCCGGGACTAGCGGATGGGGCGAGCAGTACTTC	CASSSSGTSGWGEQYF
-	TRBV4-2	TRBJ1-2	once	TGTGCCAGCAGCCAAGAACGGCAGGGTAGCTTGGGCTACACCTTC	CASSQERQGSLGYTF
-	TRBV7-9	TRBJ1-1	-	TGTGCCAGCAGCTTGGCCTCTCACTCGGCGGGTGAAGCTTTCTTT	CASSLASHSAGEAFF
-	TRBV9	TRBJ2-7	-	TGTGCCAGCAGCTCCGGGCCCGCGGTCGAGCAGTACTTC	CASSSGPAVEQYF
TRBD1	TRBV11-2	TRBJ1-4	-	TGTGCCAGCAGCCTCGGACAGGGACGATGGAATGAAAAACTGTTTTTT	CASSLGQGRWNEKLFF
TRBD1	TRBV19	TRBJ1-1	-	TGTGCCAGTATTAAGACAGGGGGCCAGGGCACTGAAGCTTTCTTT	CASIKTGGQGTEAFF
-	TRBV14	TRBJ2-7	once	TGTGCCAGCAGCCAAGTTATGGGCAGGGCGGGCGAGCAGTACTTC	CASSQVMGRAGEQYF
TRBD2	TRBV5-1	TRBJ2-5	-	TGCGCCAGCAGGAAAGGACTAGCGGCCAGCCAAGAGACCCAGTACTTC	CASRKGLAASQETQYF
TRBD1	TRBV11-2	TRBJ1-2	-	TGTGCCAGCAGCCCCGTTGAGGGGGCGAACTATGGCTACACCTTC	CASSPVEGANYGYTF
-	TRBV18	TRBJ1-2	-	TGTGCCAGCTCACAATCACTGAACTTCGGAGGCTACACCTTC	CASSQSLNFGGYTF
TRBD2	TRBV5-6	TRBJ2-1	once	TGTGCCAGCAGCCTCGCGGTGGGGCGGGGGGGCGATGAGCAGTTCTTC	CASSLAVGRGGDEQFF
-	TRBV6-1	TRBJ2-7	few	TGTGCCAGCAGTGAACCGGGACCGATCACCCCCTACGAGCAGTACTTC	CASSEPGPITPYEQYF
-	TRBV5-6	TRBJ1-5	-	TGTGCCAGCAGCTTGGTTGGATACAATCAGCCCCAGCATTTT	CASSLVGYNQPQHF
-	TRBV7-6	TRBJ2-7	-	TGTGCCAGCAGCTTATTTTTACCCGGAGAGAGAACTAGCTCCTACGAGCAGTACTTC	CASSLFLPGERTSSYEQYF
-	TRBV9	TRBJ1-2	-	TGTGCCAGCACCGCCGGGCCCGCGGCCTATGGCTACACCTTC	CASTAGPAAYGYTF
-	TRBV5-4	TRBJ1-6	-	TGTGCCAGCAGCTATTCTCAGAGGGGTTCACCCCTCCACTTT	CASSYSQRGSPLHF
-	TRBV14	TRBJ1-2	once	TGTGCCAGCAGCCAAGTGTCCGCTGTCTATGGCTACACCTTC	CASSQVSAVYGYTF
-	TRBV28	TRBJ2-7	-	TGTGCCAGCGCTCCGGCAGCTTCCCCCCCCGGGCAGTACTTC	CASAPAASPPGQYF
TRBD2	TRBV7-6	TRBJ2-1	-	TGTGCCAGCAGCTTCGGGACTACCTACAATGAGCAGTTCTTC	CASSFGTTYNEQFF
-	TRBV5-1	TRBJ2-1	-	TGCGCCAGCAGCTCCAGGGCTACTACAGCCTACAATGAGCAGTTCTTC	CASSSRATTAYNEQFF
-	TRBV18	TRBJ1-2	-	TGTGCCAGCTCACCAGGGAACTATGGCTACACCTTC	CASSPGNYGYTF
-	TRBV6-2/TRBV6-3	TRBJ1-4	-	TGTGCCAGCAGTTCCGAAATAGTTGCAACTAATGAAAAACTGTTTTTT	CASSSEIVATNEKLFF
-	TRBV5-1	TRBJ2-5	-	TGCGCCAGCAGCCTTATCGGGGAGACCCAGTACTTC	CASSLIGETQYF
-	TRBV9	TRBJ2-5	-	TGTGCCAGCAGCCCAGGGACAAATCAAGAGACCCAGTACTTC	CASSPGTNQETQYF
-	TRBV7-2	TRBJ2-3	few	TGTGCCAGCAGCTTGTTTGGGGTTTCCGCGGGGGATACGCAGTATTTT	CASSLFGVSAGDTQYF
-	TRBV15	TRBJ2-1	-	TGTGCCACCAGCAGAGTGGTAGGGGCCTCCAATGAGCAGTTCTTC	CATSRVVGASNEQFF
-	TRBV25-1	TRBJ1-4	-	TGTGCCAGCAGAGCGGCAGGCAACAATGAAAAACTGTTTTTT	CASRAAGNNEKLFF
TRBD1	TRBV7-2	TRBJ1-2	-	TGTGCCAGCAGCGCCGGACAGGGTCGATGGAGCGGCTACACCTTC	CASSAGQGRWSGYTF
TRBD1	TRBV11-3	TRBJ2-5	-	TGTGCCAGCAGCTCGGGACAGGGGTTGGGGGAGACCCAGTACTTC	CASSSGQGLGETQYF
TRBD1	TRBV5-4	TRBJ2-5	-	TGTGCCAGCAGCTACACGACAGGGGGCAAGGAGACCCAGTACTTC	CASSYTTGGKETQYF
TRBD2	TRBV9	TRBJ2-5	-	TGTGCCAGCAGCGTAGCCGCCGGAGCGGGGGGGCAAGAGACCCAGTACTTC	CASSVAAGAGGQETQYF
TRBD1	TRBV14	TRBJ2-3	-	TGTGCCAGCAGCCGGGACAGGGGATATCGAGATACGCAGTATTTT	CASSRDRGYRDTQYF
-	TRBV5-4	TRBJ2-7	-	TGTGCCAGCAGCTTACACAGAAGCCACTACGAGCAGTACTTC	CASSLHRSHYEQYF
TRBD2	TRBV5-4	TRBJ2-5	-	TGTGCCAGCAGCATCGGACTAGCGCCAACGAAAGAGACCCAGTACTTC	CASSIGLAPTKETQYF
-	TRBV19	TRBJ1-6	few	TGTGCCAGTAGTATAAGTGGCAGCCTTAATTCACCCCTCCACTTT	CASSISGSLNSPLHF
-	TRBV14	TRBJ1-1	-	TGTGCCAGCAGACTATCCGGGACGGGCGAAGCTTTCTTT	CASRLSGTGEAFF
TRBD1	TRBV9	TRBJ2-4	-	TGTGCCAGCAGTCCTGGACAGGCCGTGGCCAAAAACATTCAGTACTTC	CASSPGQAVAKNIQYF
-	TRBV21-1	TRBJ1-5	-	TGTGCCAGCAGCCTACGGACAGGGGGCGCATTTAGCAATCAGCCCCAGCATTTT	CASSLRTGGAFSNQPQHF
-	TRBV24-1	TRBJ1-2	-	TGTGCCACCAGTGACCAGGGGTTTGGCTACACCTTC	CATSDQGFGYTF
-	TRBV4-2	TRBJ2-1	-	TGTGCCAGCAGCCCGCCACTATTTTACAATGAGCAGTTCTTC	CASSPPLFYNEQFF
-	TRBV14	TRBJ1-2	-	TGTGCCAGCAGCCAAGACTGGGTTGGCTACACCTTC	CASSQDWVGYTF
-	TRBV19	TRBJ1-4	-	TGTGCCAGCAGCTACCTCAGGGGAAAAGTTGAAAAACTGTTTTTT	CASSYLRGKVEKLFF
TRBD1	TRBV12-5	TRBJ1-2	-	TGTGCTAGTGACCCAGGACAGGGTCATGGCTACACCTTC	CASDPGQGHGYTF
-	TRBV24-1	TRBJ1-6	-	TGTGCCACCAGCCCCCTTATTTACCGGGACTATCGTAGAAGCTCCTATAATTCACCCCTCCACTTT	CATSPLIYRDYRRSSYNSPLHF
-	TRBV10-3	TRBJ2-7	-	TGTGCCATCAGTGAGCAGAAGGGGGACTACGAGCAGTACTTC	CAISEQKGDYEQYF